The present T cell receptor beta chain was sequenced within a study of CD8 T cells in Susac syndrome. For the study at large: Patients with Susac syndrome had blood drawn and were at that point therapy-naive, on corticosteroids, or on intravenous immunoglobulin alone.

cDNA came from approximately 0.5 to 1 ug RNA primed by random hexamers. Amplification of the TCR beta CDR3 was carried out by immunoSEQ multiplex PCR, which spanned a total of 54 Vbeta and 13 Jbeta segments. TCRdb processed the immunoSEQ multiplex PCR reads anew with MiXCR; each CDR3 protein has one entry. The sample consists of 2,000 to 3,000 distinct CDR3 sequences, just over 70% of them appearing once. Staining for CD27 and CD45RA defined the memory subsets that guided TEMRA sorting. Total CD8+ cells, along with sorted CD8+ TEMRA cells, were sequenced. TEMRA cells were FACS-enriched and CD8+ and CD4+ T cells negatively isolated. The V gene end was trimmed by 3 bases and the J gene end by 3 bases; junction bases not matched to a gene: 5. This CDR3 region has 15 residues. The V gene's germline CDR1 is SGHDT and CDR2 YYEEEE.

This receptor was identified in a human donor with Susac syndrome. The sequenced sample was CD8+ TEMRA cells from PBMCs. Subset noted: FACS-sorted terminally differentiated effector memory CD8+ T cells re-expressing CD45RA (CD8+ TEMRA). The chain uses TRBV5-6 and TRBJ1-2; 10 bases align to TRBD1. The CDR3 DNA reads TGTGCCAGCAGCTCAGCCGGGACAGGGGACTATGGCTACACCTTC. Translation gives CASSSAGTGDYGYTF.